These 27 T cell receptor beta chains originate from one sample sequenced in a study of CD8+ T cells in alopecia areata. Specified treatment: oral pan-JAK inhibitor, 5-10 mg twice daily. Extracted from the samples, RNA was reverse transcribed into cDNA to serve as the sequencing template. TCRdb keeps only in-frame clones here, not all; method: immunoSEQ multiplex PCR. The sample holds under 95,000 clones; around 70% are singletons and the top ten take around a sixth. The sequencing used CD8+ T cells sorted from blood, collected at approximately week 45, from a patient treated with tofacitinib. The receptors originated from a human donor with alopecia areata.

This clone occurred a few times. The CDR3 DNA reads TGCGCCAGCAGCTTGCCGGCAACTAATGAAAAACTGTTTTTT. Protein product: CASSLPATNEKLFF. V and J are TRBV5-1 and TRBJ1-4; D uncertain. Germline V gene lookup returns CDR1 SGHRS and CDR2 YFSETQ. CDR3 length: 14 residues. Trimming pared 1 base from V and 0 bases from J, leaving 4 bases between.

This chain connects TRBV6-5 to TRBJ2-7, with 7 bases aligning to TRBD1. The length of the CDR3 is 13 residues. V lost 5 bases and J lost 2; bases outside the gene matches: 3. In germline, CDR1 is MNHEY, CDR2 SVGAGI. CDR3 sequence: CASSRDSTYEQYF. CDR3 bases: TGTGCCAGCAGTAGGGACAGTACCTACGAGCAGTACTTC.

The chain employs TRBV10-3 and TRBJ2-7; D perhaps matches TRBD2 (5 bases). The ends were cut back, 10 bases at V and 7 bases at J, with 8 bases in the middle. Germline loops: CDR1 ENHRY, CDR2 SYGVKD. The CDR3 sequence is 9 residues long. CDR3 DNA: TGTGCCACCGGGGAGGAGCAGTACTTC. This sequence encodes CATGEEQYF.

The chain is built from TRBV15 and TRBJ1-2; a weak D match, TRBD1 (6 bases). CDR3 length: 14 residues. V was pared by 5 bases and J by 3 bases, with 13 bases between. CDR1 LNHNV and CDR2 YYDKDF come from the germline V gene (reference sequence). The CDR3 reads CATSPEGEDYGYTF. CDR3 sequence (DNA): TGTGCCACCAGCCCCGAGGGGGAGGACTATGGCTACACCTTC.

J is TRBJ2-3 and V is TRBV11-2; 11 bases are a match to TRBD2. With 4 bases clipped from V and 0 bases from J, the junction kept 6 bases outside the gene matches. CDR3 length: 17 amino acids. Germline V gene data show CDR1 as SGHAT and CDR2 as FQNNGV. CDR3 sequence (DNA): TGTGCCAGCAGCTCAGGGACTAGCGGTTCTAGCACAGATACGCAGTATTTT. Amino acids: CASSSGTSGSSTDTQYF.

This chain joins TRBV7-9 and TRBJ2-5; 8 bases are a match to TRBD1. Looked up from germline, CDR1 is SEHNR and CDR2 is FQNEAQ (reference sequence). This CDR3 has 16 residues. Trimming took 3 bases from V and 2 from J; bases not matched to a gene: 8. CDR3 sequence: CASSLDWTGPQETQYF. The CDR3 DNA reads as TGTGCCAGCAGCTTGGACTGGACAGGGCCTCAAGAGACCCAGTACTTC.

V usage is TRBV27 and J usage is TRBJ1-2; 7 positions agree with TRBD1. CDR3 length: 15 residues. Germline V gene lookup returns CDR1 MNHEY and CDR2 SMNVEV (reference sequence). V shed 5 bases and J 6 bases; nucleotides not matched to a gene: 12. CDR3 loop: CASSLSFDRVHGYTF. Here the CDR3 DNA reads TGTGCCAGCAGTCTCTCCTTCGACAGGGTCCATGGCTACACCTTC.

The chain joins TRBV7-6 to TRBJ1-1; 8 nucleotides line up with TRBD1. V shed 4 bases and J 0 bases; nucleotides not matched to a gene: 7. The CDR3 is 16 amino acids. CDR1 and CDR2 from the germline V gene are SGHVS and FNYEAQ. The CDR3 coding sequence is TGTGCCAGCAGCTCCTCCCGGGACAGGATGAACACTGAAGCTTTCTTT. Encoded protein: CASSSSRDRMNTEAFF.

The V gene is TRBV19, the J gene TRBJ2-2, with D tentatively TRBD1 (6 bases). CDR3 length equals 17 residues. Germline V gene data show CDR1 as LNHDA and CDR2 as SQIVND (reference sequence). V was cut by 4 bases and J by 7 bases, with 22 bases left in between. The CDR3 coding sequence is TGTGCCAGTAGTACAGGGGACGGGATTATCATCGGCGGGGAGCTGTTTTTT. It is translated as CASSTGDGIIIGGELFF.

About this clone itself: This likely came from a read error, as a far larger clone is one base away. The rearrangement links TRBV9 to TRBJ2-7, with D maybe TRBD2 (6 bases). V lost 4 bases to trimming and J lost 0 bases, with 11 bases between them. The CDR3 has 14 residues. Germline-derived CDR1 and CDR2 are SGDLS and YYNGEE. The CDR3 coding sequence is TGTGCCAGCAGCCAAGTAGCGGACTCCTACGAGCAGTACTTC. It translates to CASSQVADSYEQYF.

This clone occurred a few times. The chain employs TRBV7-2 and TRBJ2-2; TRBD1 matches 9 bases. CDR1 is SGHTA and CDR2 is FQGNSA in the germline V gene. CDR3 length: 17 amino acids. V lost 5 bases and J lost 0; bases outside the gene matches: 7. CDR3 nucleotides: TGTGCCAGCAGCATACTGAGACAGGGGGCGAACACCGGGGAGCTGTTTTTT. This sequence encodes CASSILRQGANTGELFF.

The rearrangement uses TRBV12-5 and TRBJ2-1; D may be TRBD2 (5 bases). The CDR3 runs to 15 residues. The V end lost 4 bases, the J end lost 8 bases, and 18 bases lay between the germline ends. Per germline, CDR1 LGHNT and CDR2 FRNRAP. The CDR3 protein is CASGSPESGFDEQFF. Here the CDR3 DNA reads TGTGCTAGTGGTTCCCCTGAATCGGGGTTCGATGAGCAGTTCTTC.

The V call is TRBV9, the J call TRBJ2-2, with TRBD2 matching over 7 bases. Losses at the gene ends were 0 bases for V and 4 bases for J; bases not matched to a gene: 6. Per the germline V gene, CDR1 is SGDLS and CDR2 is YYNGEE. CDR3 length: 16 residues. In DNA form, the CDR3 reads TGTGCCAGCAGCGTAGAAGGGAGGGGAGGCACCGGGGAGCTGTTTTTT. Translation: CASSVEGRGGTGELFF. The whole variable domain, remainder taken from reference TRBV9 and TRBJ2-2, is DSGVTQTPKHLITATGQRVTLRCSPRSGDLSVYWYQQSLDQGLQFLIQYYNGEERAKGNILERFSAQQFPDLHSELNLSSLELGDSALYFCASSVEGRGGTGELFFGEGSRLTVL.

This clone was recorded once. This sequence joins TRBV7-8 and TRBJ2-5; 7 bases match TRBD1. After removal of 1 base from V and 5 bases from J, the junction contained 13 bases not matched to a gene. The CDR3 covers 17 residues. Germline CDR1 is SGHVS and CDR2 is FQNEAQ. The CDR3 protein is CASSLESNRGYGETQYF. DNA for the CDR3: TGTGCCAGCAGCTTAGAGTCAAACAGGGGTTACGGGGAGACCCAGTACTTC.

This clone has only a few counts. V gene TRBV19 combines with J gene TRBJ1-1; tentatively, D is TRBD1 (5 bases). Trimming took 8 bases from V and 5 from J, leaving 15 bases between them. The CDR3 has 13 amino acids. CDR1 and CDR2 from the germline V gene are LNHDA and SQIVND (reference sequence). DNA of the CDR3: TGTGCCAGTGCCGATCGGGGGGATACTGAAGCTTTCTTT. The encoded protein is CASADRGDTEAFF.

The rearrangement uses TRBV30 and TRBJ1-1; D unresolved. The CDR3 sequence is 13 residues long. Germline CDR1 GTSNPN, CDR2 SVGIG (reference sequence). V was shortened by 3 bases and J by 1 base, with 9 bases between the two germline ends. CDR3 region: CAWRDGRNTEAFF. The CDR3 nucleotides are TGTGCCTGGAGGGATGGGCGGAACACTGAAGCTTTCTTT.

V is TRBV2 and J is TRBJ1-5; 7 positions agree with TRBD1. This CDR3 is 15 amino acids long. The V and J ends lost 6 bases and 0 bases, in that order; junction bases with no gene match: 5. Germline loops: CDR1 SNHLY, CDR2 FYNNEI. CDR3 in amino acids: CASRIQGHSNQPQHF. CDR3 nucleotides: TGTGCCAGCAGAATACAGGGGCATAGCAATCAGCCCCAGCATTTT.

The chain couples TRBV4-3 to TRBJ2-7; 8 bases line up with TRBD1. The germline V gene encodes CDR1 LGHNA and CDR2 YSLEER. Trimming removed 0 bases from V and 2 bases from J; junction bases left unmatched: 6. The length of the CDR3 is 16 residues. DNA of the CDR3: TGCGCCAGCAGCCAAGATGGAGGACAGGGAGCCTACGAGCAGTACTTC. This translates into CASSQDGGQGAYEQYF.

The rearrangement joins TRBV7-2 to TRBJ2-3, with D possibly TRBD2 on 6 matching bases. Germline V CDR1 and CDR2: SGHTA, FQGNSA. This CDR3 has 17 residues. V was shortened by 4 bases and J by 6 bases, with 23 bases between the two germline ends. The DNA for the CDR3 is TGTGCCAGCAGCTCAAGTAGGAGGGGACCGGTATTGGATACGCAGTATTTT. It yields the protein CASSSSRRGPVLDTQYF.

The chain has TRBV13 and TRBJ2-6, with 7 positions matching TRBD2. The germline V gene encodes CDR1 PRHDT and CDR2 FYEKMQ (reference sequence). Losses at the gene ends were 5 bases for V and 3 bases for J; bases not matched to a gene: 7. CDR3 length equals 16 residues. The CDR3 region has the DNA TGTGCCAGCAGCCGAAAGGGAGGGGATGGGGCCAACGTCCTGACTTTC. It codes for CASSRKGGDGANVLTF. The full variable domain, in which reference TRBV13 and TRBJ2-6 provide the parts outside the CDR3, is AAGVIQSPRHLIKEKRETATLKCYPIPRHDTVYWYQQGPGQDPQFLISFYEKMQSDKGSIPDRFSAQQFSDYHSELNMSSLELGDSALYFCASSRKGGDGANVLTFGAGSRLTVL.

This clone came up a few times. The V gene is TRBV11-2, the J gene TRBJ2-3; the D is unclear. Germline V CDR1 and CDR2: SGHAT, FQNNGV. The CDR3 covers 13 residues. With 0 bases removed from V and 5 bases from J, the gap between germline ends came to 6 bases. CDR3 loop: CASSLDGIDTQYF. In nucleotides, the CDR3 is TGTGCCAGCAGCTTAGATGGGATAGATACGCAGTATTTT.

This clone was observed a handful of times. The V call is TRBV5-1, the J call TRBJ2-3, with 7 positions matching TRBD2. The CDR3 is made up of 16 amino acids. Per the germline V gene, CDR1 is SGHRS and CDR2 is YFSETQ. After removal of 3 bases from V and 2 bases from J, the junction contained 9 bases not matched to a gene. The CDR3 DNA reads TGCGCCAGCAGCTGGGCAGGGACTATCAACACAGATACGCAGTATTTT. This translates into CASSWAGTINTDTQYF.

A single count supports this clone. The chain recombines TRBV19 with TRBJ1-1, with 10 bases fitting TRBD1. The CDR3 covers 12 residues. The germline gives CDR1 LNHDA, CDR2 SQIVND (reference sequence). Trimming cost V 9 bases and J 4 bases; bases outside gene matches: 2. The CDR3 coding sequence is TGTGCCAGCTGGGACAGGGGCACTGAAGCTTTCTTT. It translates to CASWDRGTEAFF.

The V gene is TRBV6-4, the J gene TRBJ2-3; 13 bases are a match to TRBD2. The CDR3 consists of 16 residues. In germline, CDR1 is MRHNA, CDR2 SNTAGT. Losses at the gene ends were 3 bases for V and 4 bases for J; bases not matched to a gene: 4. CDR3 sequence: CASSEGTSGGADTQYF. CDR3 DNA: TGTGCCAGCAGTGAAGGAACTAGCGGGGGGGCAGATACGCAGTATTTT.

In this sample, this clone turned up a few times. This rearrangement joins TRBV7-2 to TRBJ1-2; D may be TRBD1 (5 bases). The CDR3 loop spans 13 amino acids. The germline V gene encodes CDR1 SGHTA and CDR2 FQGNSA. The V and J ends lost 4 bases and 8 bases respectively, with 14 bases between them. DNA of the CDR3: TGTGCCAGCAGCTACTCAAGGGGTGGGGGCTACACCTTC. It specifies CASSYSRGGGYTF.

The rearrangement joins TRBV4-1 to TRBJ2-1; a weak D match, TRBD2 (6 bases). V lost 0 bases, J lost 6 bases, and 12 bases lay in between. Germline V gives CDR1 MGHRA, CDR2 YSYEKL. The CDR3 has 15 residues. Here the CDR3 reads CASSQDEQGGNEQFF. In DNA form, the CDR3 reads TGCGCCAGCAGCCAAGATGAGCAGGGAGGCAATGAGCAGTTCTTC.

The chain employs TRBV7-9 and TRBJ2-1; D uncertain. Trimming shortened V by 0 bases and J by 8 bases, and 5 bases separated the two germline ends. This CDR3 spans 12 amino acids. The germline CDR1 and CDR2 sequences are SEHNR and FQNEAQ (reference sequence). The CDR3 here is CASSLARYEQFF. In DNA, the CDR3 is TGTGCCAGCAGCTTAGCGCGGTATGAGCAGTTCTTC.